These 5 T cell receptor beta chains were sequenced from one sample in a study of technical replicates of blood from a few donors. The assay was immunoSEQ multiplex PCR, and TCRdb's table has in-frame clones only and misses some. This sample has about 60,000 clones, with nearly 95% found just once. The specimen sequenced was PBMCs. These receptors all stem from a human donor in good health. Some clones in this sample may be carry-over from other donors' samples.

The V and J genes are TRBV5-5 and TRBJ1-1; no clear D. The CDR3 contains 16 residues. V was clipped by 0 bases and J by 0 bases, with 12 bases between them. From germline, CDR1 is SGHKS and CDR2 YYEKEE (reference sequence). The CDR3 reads CASSLAGSSMNTEAFF. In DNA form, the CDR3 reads TGTGCCAGCAGCTTGGCCGGGTCCTCGATGAACACTGAAGCTTTCTTT.

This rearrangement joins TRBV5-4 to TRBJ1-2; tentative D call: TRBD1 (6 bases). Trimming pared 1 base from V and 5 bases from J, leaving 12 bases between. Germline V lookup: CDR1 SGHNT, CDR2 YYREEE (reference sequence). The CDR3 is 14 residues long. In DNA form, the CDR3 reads TGTGCCAGCAGCTTGACAGGGTCTCGGTATGGCTACACCTTC. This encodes CASSLTGSRYGYTF.

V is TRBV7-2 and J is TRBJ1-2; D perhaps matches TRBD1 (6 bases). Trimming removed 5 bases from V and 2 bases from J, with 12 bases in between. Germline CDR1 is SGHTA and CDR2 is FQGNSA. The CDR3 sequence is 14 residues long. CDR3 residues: CASSKMDRNYGYTF. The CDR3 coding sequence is TGTGCCAGCAGCAAAATGGACAGAAACTATGGCTACACCTTC.

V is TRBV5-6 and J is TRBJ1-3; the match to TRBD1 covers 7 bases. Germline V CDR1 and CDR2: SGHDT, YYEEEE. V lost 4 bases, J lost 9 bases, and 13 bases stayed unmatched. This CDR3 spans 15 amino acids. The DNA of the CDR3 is TGTGCCAGCAGCCGACCGGGACAGCCGGATCGCACCATATATTTT. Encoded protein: CASSRPGQPDRTIYF.

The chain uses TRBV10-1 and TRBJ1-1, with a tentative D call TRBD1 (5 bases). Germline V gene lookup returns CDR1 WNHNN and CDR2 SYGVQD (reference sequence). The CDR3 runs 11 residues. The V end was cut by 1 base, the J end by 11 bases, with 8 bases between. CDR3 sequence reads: CASSEWGEAFF. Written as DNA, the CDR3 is TGCGCCAGCAGTGAGTGGGGGGAGGCTTTCTTT.